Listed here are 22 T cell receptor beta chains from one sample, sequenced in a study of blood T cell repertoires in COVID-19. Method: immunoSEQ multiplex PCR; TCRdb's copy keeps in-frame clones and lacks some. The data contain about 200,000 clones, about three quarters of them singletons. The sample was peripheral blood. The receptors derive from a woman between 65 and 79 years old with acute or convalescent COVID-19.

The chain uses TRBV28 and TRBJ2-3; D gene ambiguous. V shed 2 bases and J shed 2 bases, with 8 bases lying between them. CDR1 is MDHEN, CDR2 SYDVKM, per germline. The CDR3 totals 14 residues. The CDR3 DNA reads TGTGCCAGCAGTTTAATACAGTCCACAGATACGCAGTATTTT. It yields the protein CASSLIQSTDTQYF.

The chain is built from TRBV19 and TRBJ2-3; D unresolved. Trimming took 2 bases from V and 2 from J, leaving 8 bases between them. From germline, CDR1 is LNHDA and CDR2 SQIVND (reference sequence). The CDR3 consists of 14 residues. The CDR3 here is CASSIRGSTDTQYF. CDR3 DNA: TGTGCCAGTAGTATAAGAGGTTCCACAGATACGCAGTATTTT.

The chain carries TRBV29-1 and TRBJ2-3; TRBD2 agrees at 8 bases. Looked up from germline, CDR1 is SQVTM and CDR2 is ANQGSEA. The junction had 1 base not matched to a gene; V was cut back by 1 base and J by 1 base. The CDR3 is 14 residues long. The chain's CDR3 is CSVEVGGGTDTQYF. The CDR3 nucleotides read TGCAGCGTTGAAGTCGGGGGGGGCACAGATACGCAGTATTTT.

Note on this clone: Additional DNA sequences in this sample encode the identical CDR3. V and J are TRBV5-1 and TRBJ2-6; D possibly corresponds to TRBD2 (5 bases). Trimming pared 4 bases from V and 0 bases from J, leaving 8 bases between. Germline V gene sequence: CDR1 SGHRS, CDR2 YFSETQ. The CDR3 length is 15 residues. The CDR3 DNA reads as TGCGCCAGCAGCCTGGGGAGCTCTGGGGCCAACGTCCTGACTTTC. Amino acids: CASSLGSSGANVLTF.

Here the CDR3 reads CASSYSGGTRVEQYF. CDR3 sequence (DNA): TGTGCCAGCAGTTACTCCGGCGGGACTAGAGTCGAGCAGTACTTC. This chain joins TRBV6-2 or TRBV6-3 and TRBJ2-7; TRBD2 matches at 8 bases. Looked up from germline, CDR1 is MNHEY and CDR2 is SVGEGT. Trimming took 0 bases from V and 6 from J; bases not matched to a gene: 7. The CDR3 has 15 amino acids.

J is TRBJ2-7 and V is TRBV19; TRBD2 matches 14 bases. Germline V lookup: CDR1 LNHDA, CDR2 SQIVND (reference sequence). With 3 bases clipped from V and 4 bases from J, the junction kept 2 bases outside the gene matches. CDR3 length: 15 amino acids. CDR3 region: CASSMGTSGSYEQYF. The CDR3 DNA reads TGTGCCAGTAGTATGGGGACTAGCGGGAGTTACGAGCAGTACTTC.

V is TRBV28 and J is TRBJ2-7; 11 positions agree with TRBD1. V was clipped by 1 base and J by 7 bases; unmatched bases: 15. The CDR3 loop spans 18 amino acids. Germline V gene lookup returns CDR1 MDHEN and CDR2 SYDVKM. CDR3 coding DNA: TGTGCCAGCAGTTTATCGGCGTTAGCGGACAGGGGGCGACTAGAGCAGTACTTC. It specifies CASSLSALADRGRLEQYF.

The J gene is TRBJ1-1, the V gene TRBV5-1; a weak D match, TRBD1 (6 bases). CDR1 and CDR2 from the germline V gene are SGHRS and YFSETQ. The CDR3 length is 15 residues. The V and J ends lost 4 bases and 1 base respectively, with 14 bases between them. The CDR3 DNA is TGCGCCAGCAGCCCAGACAGGTTGGAGAACACTGAAGCTTTCTTT. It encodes CASSPDRLENTEAFF. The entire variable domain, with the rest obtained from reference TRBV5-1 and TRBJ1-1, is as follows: KAGVTQTPRYLIKTRGQQVTLSCSPISGHRSVSWYQQTPGQGLQFLFEYFSETQRNKGNFPGRFSGRQFSNSRSEMNVSTLELGDSALYLCASSPDRLENTEAFFGQGTRLTVV.

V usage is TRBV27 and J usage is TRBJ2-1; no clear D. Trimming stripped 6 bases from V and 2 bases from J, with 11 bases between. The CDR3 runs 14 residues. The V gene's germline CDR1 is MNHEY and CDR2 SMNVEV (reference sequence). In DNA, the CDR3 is TGTGCCAGCAGCTTGACACGCACCTACAATGAGCAGTTCTTC. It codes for CASSLTRTYNEQFF.

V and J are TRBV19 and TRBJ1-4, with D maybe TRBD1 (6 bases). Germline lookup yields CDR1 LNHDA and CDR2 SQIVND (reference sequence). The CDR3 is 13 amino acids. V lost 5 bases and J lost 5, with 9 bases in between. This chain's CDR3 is CASSVQGNEKLFF. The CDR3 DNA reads TGTGCCAGTAGTGTACAGGGAAATGAAAAACTGTTTTTT.

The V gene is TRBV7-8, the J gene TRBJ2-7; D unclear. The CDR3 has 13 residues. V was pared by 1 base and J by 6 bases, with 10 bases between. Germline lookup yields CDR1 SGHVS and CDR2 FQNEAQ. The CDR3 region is CASSLGARREQYF. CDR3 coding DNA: TGTGCCAGCAGCTTAGGGGCCCGGCGCGAGCAGTACTTC.

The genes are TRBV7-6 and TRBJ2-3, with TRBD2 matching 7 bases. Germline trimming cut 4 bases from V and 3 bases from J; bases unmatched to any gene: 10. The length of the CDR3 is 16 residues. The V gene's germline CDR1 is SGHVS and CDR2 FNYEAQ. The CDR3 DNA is TGTGCCAGCAGCTCCGGACTAGGTGGAGGGACAGATACGCAGTATTTT. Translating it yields CASSSGLGGGTDTQYF.

CDR3 region: CSALSGSSYNEQFF. Here the CDR3 DNA reads TGCAGCGCACTTAGCGGGAGCTCCTACAATGAGCAGTTCTTC. The chain employs TRBV29-1 and TRBJ2-1, with TRBD2 identical over 9 bases. V shed 7 bases and J 0 bases; nucleotides not matched to a gene: 4. Per germline, CDR1 SQVTM and CDR2 ANQGSEA. The length of the CDR3 is 14 residues.

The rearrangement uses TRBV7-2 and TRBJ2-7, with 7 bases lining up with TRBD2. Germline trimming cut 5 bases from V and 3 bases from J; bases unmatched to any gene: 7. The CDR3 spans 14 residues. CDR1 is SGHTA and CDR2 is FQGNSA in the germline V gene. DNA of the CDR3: TGTGCCAGCAGCCAACAAAGCGGGGACTACGAGCAGTACTTC. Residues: CASSQQSGDYEQYF.

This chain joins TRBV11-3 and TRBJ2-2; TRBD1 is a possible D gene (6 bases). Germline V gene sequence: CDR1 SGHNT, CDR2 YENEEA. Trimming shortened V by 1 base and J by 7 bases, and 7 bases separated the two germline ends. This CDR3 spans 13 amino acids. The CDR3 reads CASSLGGLGELFF. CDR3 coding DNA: TGTGCCAGCAGCTTAGGGGGGCTCGGGGAGCTGTTTTTT.

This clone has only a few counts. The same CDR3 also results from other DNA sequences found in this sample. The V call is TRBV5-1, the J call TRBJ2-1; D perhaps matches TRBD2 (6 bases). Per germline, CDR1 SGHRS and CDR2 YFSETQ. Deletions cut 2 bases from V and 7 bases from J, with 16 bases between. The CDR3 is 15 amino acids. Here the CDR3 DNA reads TGCGCCAGCAGCTTCGGGCTAGCCGGAGGGAATGAGCAGTTCTTC. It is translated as CASSFGLAGGNEQFF.

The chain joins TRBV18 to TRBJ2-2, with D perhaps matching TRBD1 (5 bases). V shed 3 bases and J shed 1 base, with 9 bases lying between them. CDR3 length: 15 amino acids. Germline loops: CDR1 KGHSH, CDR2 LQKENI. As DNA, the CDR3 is TGTGCCAGCTCACCGGACACAGGGAACACCGGGGAGCTGTTTTTT. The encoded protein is CASSPDTGNTGELFF. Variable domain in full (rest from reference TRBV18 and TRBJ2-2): NAGVMQNPRHLVRRRGQEARLRCSPMKGHSHVYWYRQLPEEGLKFMVYLQKENIIDESGMPKERFSAEFPKEGPSILRIQQVVRGDSAAYFCASSPDTGNTGELFFGEGSRLTVL.

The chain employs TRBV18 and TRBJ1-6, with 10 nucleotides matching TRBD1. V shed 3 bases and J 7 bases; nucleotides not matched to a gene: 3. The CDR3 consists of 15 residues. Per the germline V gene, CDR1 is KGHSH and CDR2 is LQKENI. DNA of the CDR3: TGTGCCAGCTCACCCGGACAGGGGGAAAATTCACCCCTCCACTTT. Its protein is CASSPGQGENSPLHF.

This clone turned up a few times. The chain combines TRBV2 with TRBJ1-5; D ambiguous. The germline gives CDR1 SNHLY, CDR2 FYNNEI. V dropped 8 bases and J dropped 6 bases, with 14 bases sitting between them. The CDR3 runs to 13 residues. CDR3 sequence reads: CASVKEGRQPQHF. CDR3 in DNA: TGTGCCAGCGTCAAGGAGGGCCGTCAGCCCCAGCATTTT.

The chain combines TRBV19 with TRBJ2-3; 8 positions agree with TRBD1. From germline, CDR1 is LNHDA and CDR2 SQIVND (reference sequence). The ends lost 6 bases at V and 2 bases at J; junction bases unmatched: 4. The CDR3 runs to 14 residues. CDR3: CASSAGGITDTQYF. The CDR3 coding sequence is TGTGCCAGTAGCGCAGGGGGCATCACAGATACGCAGTATTTT.

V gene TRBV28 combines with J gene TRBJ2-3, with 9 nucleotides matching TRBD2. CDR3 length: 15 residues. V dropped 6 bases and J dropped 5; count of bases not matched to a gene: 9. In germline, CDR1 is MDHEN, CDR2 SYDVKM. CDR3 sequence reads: CASSPLAGGRDTQYF. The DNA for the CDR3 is TGTGCCAGCAGCCCCCTGGCGGGAGGGAGAGATACGCAGTATTTT.

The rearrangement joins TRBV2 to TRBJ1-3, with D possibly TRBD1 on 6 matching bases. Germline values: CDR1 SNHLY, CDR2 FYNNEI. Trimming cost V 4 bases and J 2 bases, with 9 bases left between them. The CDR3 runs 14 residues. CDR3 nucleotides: TGTGCCAGCAGTGGGTCAGGGGCTGGAAACACCATATATTTT. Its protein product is CASSGSGAGNTIYF.